The 25 T cell receptor beta chains below all came from one sample that was sequenced in a study of metastatic and nonmetastatic thyroid tumors. With MiXCR, TCRdb reprocessed the PCR reads. Of 45,000 to 55,000 clones listed, 24% are singletons. Before thyroid surgery, none of the patients had received any treatment. Material for sequencing was blood. These receptors came from a male donor with papillary thyroid cancer or a benign thyroid nodule (not recorded which). Some clones in this sample may be carry-over from other donors' samples.

This clone was counted at least ten times. The chain links TRBV19 to TRBJ1-1; TRBD1 aligns across 9 bases. With V trimmed by 5 bases and J by 4 bases, 2 bases remained unmatched. This CDR3 spans 13 amino acids. Germline V lookup: CDR1 LNHDA, CDR2 SQIVND (reference sequence). The CDR3 DNA follows: TGTGCCAGTAGTTCGACAGGGGGCACTGAAGCTTTCTTT. Its translation: CASSSTGGTEAFF.

The CDR3 spells CSARDRRGGHNEQFF. In DNA form, the CDR3 reads TGCAGTGCTAGAGATCGGCGGGGGGGCCACAATGAGCAGTTCTTC. This chain connects TRBV20-1 to TRBJ2-1; 9 bases are a match to TRBD2. Germline V lookup: CDR1 DFQATT, CDR2 SNEGSKA (reference sequence). The J segment lost 5 bases and the V segment lost 0 bases, leaving 5 bases of the junction unmatched. There are 15 residues in the CDR3.

This clone was recorded many times. The V and J genes are TRBV3-1 and TRBJ2-7; 9 bases agree with TRBD1. The junction had 6 bases not matched to a gene; V was cut back by 4 bases and J by 5 bases. The CDR3 totals 14 residues. Germline loops: CDR1 LGHDT, CDR2 YNNKEL (reference sequence). Here the CDR3 DNA reads TGTGCCAGCAGCCCTCCCGGGACAGGGAACGAGCAGTACTTC. Translation gives CASSPPGTGNEQYF.

This chain links TRBV5-6 with TRBJ1-1; TRBD1 aligns across 10 bases. J gave up 0 bases and V 0 bases, and 8 bases lay outside the gene matches. The germline gives CDR1 SGHDT, CDR2 YYEEEE. This CDR3 spans 18 amino acids. Here the CDR3 reads CASSLVGTGEFMNTEAFF. The CDR3 nucleotides read TGTGCCAGCAGCTTGGTTGGGACAGGGGAATTCATGAACACTGAAGCTTTCTTT.

This clone was recorded only once. V and J are TRBV7-2 and TRBJ1-5; D is unclear. V was shortened by 5 bases and J by 6 bases, with 17 bases between the two germline ends. CDR3 size: 15 residues. Germline V lookup: CDR1 SGHTA, CDR2 FQGNSA. CDR3 DNA: TGTGCCAGCAGCCCGAGTGGGAACAAGGGTCAGCCCCAGCATTTT. Translation gives CASSPSGNKGQPQHF.

This clone has a single count. J is TRBJ2-7 and V is TRBV11-3; maybe TRBD1 (5 bases). CDR1 and CDR2 (germline): SGHNT, YENEEA. V gave up 3 bases and J gave up 3 bases, with 6 bases separating them. The CDR3 covers 12 residues. CDR3 in DNA: TGTGCCAGCAGCTTTGACAGCTACGAGCAGTACTTC. Its protein is CASSFDSYEQYF.

Only a few counts were recorded for this clone. This chain joins TRBV30 and TRBJ1-1; TRBD1 is a possible D gene (6 bases). The V and J ends lost 5 bases and 4 bases respectively, with 17 bases between them. This CDR3 is 14 amino acids long. Per germline, CDR1 GTSNPN and CDR2 SVGIG (reference sequence). The CDR3 loop is CAWSLKGETTEAFF. CDR3 nucleotides: TGTGCCTGGTCCCTGAAGGGGGAGACCACTGAAGCTTTCTTT.

The V gene is TRBV11-2, the J gene TRBJ2-7; TRBD2 is a possible D gene (5 bases). This CDR3 is 16 amino acids long. Germline CDR1 SGHAT, CDR2 FQNNGV. Trimming cost V 2 bases and J 3 bases, with 17 bases left between them. In nucleotides, the CDR3 is TGTGCCAGCAGCTTAAACGGGGATCGGCAGGTCTACGAGCAGTACTTC. Amino acid sequence: CASSLNGDRQVYEQYF.

V gene TRBV7-3 combines with J gene TRBJ2-1; TRBD2 is a possible D gene (7 bases). V was trimmed by 5 bases and J by 3 bases, leaving 14 bases between them. CDR3 size: 15 residues. Per germline, CDR1 SGHTA and CDR2 FQGTGA. Here the CDR3 reads CASSTGASGYNEQFF. CDR3 nucleotides: TGTGCCAGCAGCACGGGGGCTAGCGGCTACAATGAGCAGTTCTTC.

The rearrangement joins TRBV5-1 to TRBJ1-3; no clear D gene. V was shortened by 4 bases and J by 6 bases, with 17 bases between the two germline ends. This CDR3 has 15 amino acids. Germline V CDR1 and CDR2: SGHRS, YFSETQ. CDR3 sequence reads: CASSPEGHHQNTIYF. The DNA of the CDR3 is TGCGCCAGCAGCCCGGAGGGTCATCACCAAAACACCATATATTTT.

This clone occurred many times. This rearrangement joins TRBV29-1 to TRBJ2-7, with 10 bases fitting TRBD1. This CDR3 comprises 14 residues. CDR1 is SQVTM and CDR2 is ANQGSEA in the germline V gene. V dropped 5 bases and J dropped 4; count of bases not matched to a gene: 8. CDR3 sequence: CSVQGTGVFYEQYF. CDR3 DNA sequence: TGCAGCGTTCAAGGGACAGGGGTTTTTTACGAGCAGTACTTC.

This clone was counted at least ten times. Being one base from a much bigger clone, this may be a read error. This sequence joins TRBV6-1 and TRBJ2-5; TRBD2 might be the D (5 bases). This CDR3 has 15 residues. Germline CDR1 and CDR2: MNHNS and SASEGT. The CDR3 sequence is CASSPPGFYGETQCF. CDR3 bases: TGTGCCAGCAGCCCACCGGGGTTTTACGGAGAGACCCAGTGCTTC.

This clone has ten or more counts. This sequence joins TRBV30 and TRBJ2-4, with D perhaps given as TRBD1 or TRBD2 (5 bases each). Deletions cut 5 bases from V and 8 bases from J, with 13 bases between. The V gene's germline CDR1 is GTSNPN and CDR2 SVGIG (reference sequence). This CDR3 has 12 residues. Here the CDR3 DNA reads TGTGCCTGGGACACCGGGACCCACATTCAGTACTTC. Its protein product is CAWDTGTHIQYF.

This clone was recorded many times. This rearrangement joins TRBV30 to TRBJ2-1; 7 bases are a match to TRBD2. V was clipped by 3 bases and J by 4 bases; unmatched bases: 3. Germline CDR1 is GTSNPN and CDR2 is SVGIG (reference sequence). The CDR3 contains 13 residues. CDR3: CAWRGLPYNEQFF. The CDR3 DNA reads as TGTGCCTGGAGGGGACTACCATACAATGAGCAGTTCTTC.

In nucleotides, the CDR3 is TGTGCCAGCAGTTCCCAACTCACAGATACGCAGTATTTT. Translating gives CASSSQLTDTQYF. This sequence joins TRBV27 and TRBJ2-3; D unresolved. This CDR3 is 13 amino acids long. V was trimmed by 4 bases and J by 2 bases, leaving 7 bases between them. The germline V gene has CDR1 MNHEY and CDR2 SMNVEV (reference sequence).

This sequence joins TRBV5-1 and TRBJ1-1; D gene ambiguous. CDR1 is SGHRS and CDR2 is YFSETQ in the germline V gene. V lost 0 bases to trimming and J lost 1 base, with 7 bases between them. The CDR3 loop spans 14 amino acids. CDR3 sequence reads: CASSLDLGNTEAFF. CDR3 sequence (DNA): TGCGCCAGCAGCTTGGACTTGGGGAACACTGAAGCTTTCTTT.

The chain combines TRBV6-1 with TRBJ2-1; D unresolved. Germline CDR1 reads MNHNS; CDR2 reads SASEGT. The CDR3 contains 15 residues. V shed 2 bases and J shed 3 bases, with 11 bases lying between them. Here the CDR3 DNA reads TGTGCCAGCAGTGAACAACAACTATACTACAATGAGCAGTTCTTC. Translating it yields CASSEQQLYYNEQFF.

This clone was picked up many times. This chain uses TRBV20-1 with TRBJ2-3; 12 nucleotides line up with TRBD2. Germline CDR1 reads DFQATT; CDR2 reads SNEGSKA (reference sequence). The CDR3 covers 16 residues. J gave up 1 base and V 0 bases, and 2 bases lay outside the gene matches. DNA for the CDR3: TGCAGTGCTAGAGAGAGACTAGCGGGAGGCACAGATACGCAGTATTTT. Protein: CSARERLAGGTDTQYF.

This chain connects TRBV20-1 to TRBJ1-5; no clear D gene. The CDR3 covers 14 residues. V dropped 0 bases and J dropped 0 bases, with 6 bases sitting between them. Germline CDR1 and CDR2: DFQATT and SNEGSKA (reference sequence). The CDR3 DNA reads as TGCAGTGCTAGAGAGGTGTATAGCAATCAGCCCCAGCATTTT. This sequence encodes CSAREVYSNQPQHF.

The chain couples TRBV7-8 to TRBJ1-1; D possibly corresponds to TRBD1 (5 bases). V was pared by 3 bases and J by 4 bases, with 9 bases between. Germline-derived CDR1 and CDR2 are SGHVS and FQNEAQ. The CDR3 has 13 amino acids. This chain's CDR3 is CASSFKGLTEAFF. CDR3 nucleotide sequence: TGTGCCAGCAGCTTTAAGGGGCTCACTGAAGCTTTCTTT.

J is TRBJ1-2 and V is TRBV20-1; 10 bases map to TRBD1. The germline V gene has CDR1 DFQATT and CDR2 SNEGSKA (reference sequence). The CDR3 spans 15 residues. With V trimmed by 4 bases and J by 0 bases, 5 bases remained unmatched. The chain's CDR3 is CSATGQGSANYGYTF. Here the CDR3 DNA reads TGCAGTGCTACGGGACAGGGGTCCGCTAACTATGGCTACACCTTC.

About this clone: The germline gene is not matched at one end of the junction; a read error may be the cause. This sequence joins TRBV5-1 and TRBJ2-5, with TRBD1 as a possible D gene (5 bases). The CDR3 loop spans 13 amino acids. The germline V gene encodes CDR1 SGHRS and CDR2 YFSETQ. The CDR3 DNA reads as TGCGCCGGCAGCCCCAGGGTAATGGAGACCCAGTACTTC. Translated: CAGSPRVMETQYF.

The sample holds many counts of this clone. The chain links TRBV19 to TRBJ1-1; no clear D. CDR3 length equals 12 residues. Germline CDR1 reads LNHDA; CDR2 reads SQIVND (reference sequence). V lost 10 bases, J lost 5 bases, and 14 bases lay in between. The CDR3 bases are TGTGCCACCGAGGGTTTGGATACTGAAGCTTTCTTT. Translated: CATEGLDTEAFF.

This clone is medium-sized within its sample. The chain combines TRBV2 with TRBJ2-7, with 10 nucleotides matching TRBD1. The CDR3 has 14 residues. Per the germline V gene, CDR1 is SNHLY and CDR2 is FYNNEI. V lost 5 bases and J lost 1; bases outside the gene matches: 2. The CDR3 DNA reads as TGTGCCAGCAGTCAGGACAGGGGGTCCTACGAGCAGTACTTC. Translating it yields CASSQDRGSYEQYF.

The gene calls are TRBV19 and TRBJ2-1; tentative D call: TRBD1 (5 bases). The CDR3 is 17 amino acids. Per the germline V gene, CDR1 is LNHDA and CDR2 is SQIVND (reference sequence). Trimming stripped 4 bases from V and 0 bases from J, with 16 bases between. CDR3 loop: CASSNTLPRVSYNEQFF. The CDR3 nucleotides read TGTGCCAGTAGTAACACACTCCCCAGGGTCTCCTACAATGAGCAGTTCTTC.